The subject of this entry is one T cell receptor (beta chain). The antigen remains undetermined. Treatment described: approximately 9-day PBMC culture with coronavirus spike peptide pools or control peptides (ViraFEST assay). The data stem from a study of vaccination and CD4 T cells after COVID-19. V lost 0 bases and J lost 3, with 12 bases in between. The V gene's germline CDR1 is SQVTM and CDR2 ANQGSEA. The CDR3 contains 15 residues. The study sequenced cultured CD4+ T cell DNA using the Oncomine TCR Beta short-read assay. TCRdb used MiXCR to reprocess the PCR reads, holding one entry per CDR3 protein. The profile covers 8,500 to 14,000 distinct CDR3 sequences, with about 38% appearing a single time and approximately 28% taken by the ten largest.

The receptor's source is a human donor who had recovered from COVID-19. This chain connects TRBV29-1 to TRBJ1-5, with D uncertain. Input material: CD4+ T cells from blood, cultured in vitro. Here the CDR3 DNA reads TGCAGCGTTGAAGAGGGCTCGGGTACCAATCAGCCCCAGCATTTT. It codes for CSVEEGSGTNQPQHF.